This TCR beta chain comes out of a study of long-term antiretroviral therapy in people with HIV. Broader study findings: Among HIV repertoires, CDR3 length ranges were narrower than those of controls. Blood draws took place between about 2003 and 2017 and possibly involved older ART regimens.

As regards this clone: Antigen specificity is unknown.

Investigators performed immunoSEQ version v3.0 at survey level. TCRdb keeps only in-frame clones here, not all; method: immunoSEQ multiplex PCR. The repertoire includes around 13,000 clones, 70% to 80% of them detected once, and approximately 20% sits in the top ten. Germline values: CDR1 MNHNY, CDR2 SVGAGI (reference sequence). The CDR3 contains 14 residues. With V trimmed by 6 bases and J by 7 bases, 12 bases remained unmatched. Ahead of DNA extraction, samples held roughly 0.95-11 million cryopreserved PBMC each. The J gene is TRBJ2-7, the V gene TRBV6-6; 7 bases map to TRBD1. The clonotype was recovered from a woman between 40 and 50 years old with HIV. Material: unsorted PBMCs, obtained 0.5 years before starting antiretroviral therapy. CDR3 DNA: TGTGCCAGCAGCCAGGGGAAGGGGGCTGGGGAGCAGTACTTC. Translation: CASSQGKGAGEQYF.